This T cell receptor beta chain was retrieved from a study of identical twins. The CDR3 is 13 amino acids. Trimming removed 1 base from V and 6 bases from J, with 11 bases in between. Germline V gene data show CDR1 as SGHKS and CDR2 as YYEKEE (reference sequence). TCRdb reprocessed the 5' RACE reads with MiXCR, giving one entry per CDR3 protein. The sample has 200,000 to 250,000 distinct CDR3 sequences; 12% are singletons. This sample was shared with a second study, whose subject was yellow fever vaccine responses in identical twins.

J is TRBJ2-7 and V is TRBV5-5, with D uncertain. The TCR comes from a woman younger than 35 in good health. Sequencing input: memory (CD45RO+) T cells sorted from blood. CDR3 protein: CASSLHLDREQYF. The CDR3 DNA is TGTGCCAGCAGCTTGCATTTGGACCGCGAGCAGTACTTC.